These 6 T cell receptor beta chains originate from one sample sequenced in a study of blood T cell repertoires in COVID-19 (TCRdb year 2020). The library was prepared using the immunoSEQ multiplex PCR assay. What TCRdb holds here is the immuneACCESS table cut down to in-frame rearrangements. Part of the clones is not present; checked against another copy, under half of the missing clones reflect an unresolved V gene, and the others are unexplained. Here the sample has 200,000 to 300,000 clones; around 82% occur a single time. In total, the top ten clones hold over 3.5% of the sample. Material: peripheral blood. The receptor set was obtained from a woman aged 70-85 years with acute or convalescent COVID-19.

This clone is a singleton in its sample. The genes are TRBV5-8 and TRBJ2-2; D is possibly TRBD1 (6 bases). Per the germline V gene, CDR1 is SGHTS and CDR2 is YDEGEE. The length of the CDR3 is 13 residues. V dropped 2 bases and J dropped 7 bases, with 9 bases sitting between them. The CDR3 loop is CASSFRGSGELFF. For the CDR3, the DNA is TGTGCCAGCAGCTTCAGGGGCAGCGGGGAGCTGTTTTTT.

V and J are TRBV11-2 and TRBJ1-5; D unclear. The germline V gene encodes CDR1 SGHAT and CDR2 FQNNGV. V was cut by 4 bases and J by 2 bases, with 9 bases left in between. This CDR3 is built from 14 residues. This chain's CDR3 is CASSSVGGNQPQHF. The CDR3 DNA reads TGTGCCAGCAGCTCGGTCGGAGGCAATCAGCCCCAGCATTTT. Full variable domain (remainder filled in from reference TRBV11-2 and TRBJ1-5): EAGVAQSPRYKIIEKRQSVAFWCNPISGHATLYWYQQILGQGPKLLIQFQNNGVVDDSQLPKDRFSAERLKGVDSTLKIQPAKLEDSAVYLCASSSVGGNQPQHFGDGTRLSIL.

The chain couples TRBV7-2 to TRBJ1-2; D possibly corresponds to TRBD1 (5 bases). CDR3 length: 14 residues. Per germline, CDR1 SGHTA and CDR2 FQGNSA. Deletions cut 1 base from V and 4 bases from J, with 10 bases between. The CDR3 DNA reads TGTGCCAGCAGCTTAGAGCGACAGAGCTATGGCTACACCTTC. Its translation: CASSLERQSYGYTF.

The chain's CDR3 is CASSMGQVYGYTF. Written as DNA, the CDR3 is TGTGCCAGTAGTATGGGCCAGGTCTATGGCTACACCTTC. The V and J genes are TRBV19 and TRBJ1-2, with D uncertain. The CDR3 extends over 13 amino acids. Trimming cost V 3 bases and J 4 bases, with 9 bases left between them. Germline CDR1 LNHDA, CDR2 SQIVND (reference sequence).

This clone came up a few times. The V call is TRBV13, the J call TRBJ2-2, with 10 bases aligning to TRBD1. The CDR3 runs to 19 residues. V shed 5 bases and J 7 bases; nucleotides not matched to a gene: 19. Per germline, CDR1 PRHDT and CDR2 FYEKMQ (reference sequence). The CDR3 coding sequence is TGTGCCAGCAGCCCGAGTCGTCTTCGGGACAGGGGAATCCACGGGGAGCTGTTTTTT. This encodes CASSPSRLRDRGIHGELFF.

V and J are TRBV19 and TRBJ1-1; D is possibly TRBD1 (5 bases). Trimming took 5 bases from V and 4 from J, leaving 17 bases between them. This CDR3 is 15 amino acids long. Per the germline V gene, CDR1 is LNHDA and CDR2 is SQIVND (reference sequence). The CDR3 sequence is CASSLNAGVGTEAFF. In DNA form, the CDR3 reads TGTGCCAGTAGTCTAAATGCGGGGGTGGGCACTGAAGCTTTCTTT. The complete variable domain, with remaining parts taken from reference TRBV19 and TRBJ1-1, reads DGGITQSPKYLFRKEGQNVTLSCEQNLNHDAMYWYRQDPGQGLRLIYYSQIVNDFQKGDIAEGYSVSREKKESFPLTVTSAQKNPTAFYLCASSLNAGVGTEAFFGQGTRLTVV.